The rows below give T cell receptor beta chains drawn from one sample of a study of blood T cell repertoires in COVID-19. Sequencing used immunoSEQ multiplex PCR; TCRdb keeps in-frame clones, though not all of them. Here the sample spans hundreds of thousands of clones, approximately 85% being singletons. Sequenced input: peripheral blood. Receptors were obtained from a man younger than 35 with active or convalescent COVID-19. Each CDR3 is given without its conserved first and last residue. Only part of the rows carry a size: once, few, many, or a class if the clone is expanded.

>TRBJ2-3|TRBV7-9|14|.
ASSRLAGESTVTQY
>TRBJ1-2|TRBV2|13|.
ASSVLVRGRDGYT
>TRBJ1-1|TRBV13|14|once
ASSSYTGQGRTEAF
>TRBJ2-1|TRBV7-6|13|.
ASTPASGAYNEQF
>TRBJ1-2|TRBV10-3|12|.
AISADRGNYGYT
>TRBJ2-7|TRBV14|12|.
ASSQEAGLYEQY
>TRBJ2-2|TRBV5-5|14|.
ASSYPGGSNTGELF
>TRBJ1-2|TRBV27|13|.
ASSPRQGGIFGYT
>TRBJ1-4|TRBV7-9|12|.
ASRPGTVNEKLF
>TRBJ2-3|TRBV4-3|11|.
ASSQIRSDTQY
>TRBJ2-1|TRBV7-9|10|.
ASSKDIYEQF
>TRBJ2-5|TRBV7-6|15|.
ASSSRTSGGAFETQY
>TRBJ1-1|TRBV19|10|.
ASSGDRSEAF
>TRBJ2-3|TRBV29-1|11|.
SVAQVRWDTQY
>TRBJ1-1|TRBV10-3|13|once
AISPTGPMNTEAF
>TRBJ1-2|TRBV7-9|14|.
ASSSGGWDINYGYT
>TRBJ1-2|TRBV2|13|.
ASSEAGTGVFGYT
>TRBJ2-2|TRBV4-3|15|.
ASSQSFGTVGPGELF
>TRBJ2-3|TRBV3-1/TRBV3-2|14|.
ASSSPLRAGADTQY
>TRBJ2-1|TRBV9|13|.
ASSVEGGVGNEQF
>TRBJ1-4|TRBV2|11|.
ATGGGFNEKLF
>TRBJ2-7|TRBV14|15|.
ASSSRGYGSSSYEQY
>TRBJ2-3|TRBV7-8|15|.
ASSLKQGRFGTDTQY
>TRBJ2-1|TRBV24-1|11|.
ATSGAGYNEQF
>TRBJ1-3|TRBV3-1/TRBV3-2|11|few
ASAPSSGNTIY
>TRBJ1-2|TRBV6-5|13|.
ASRGGTGTRYGYT
>TRBJ1-2|TRBV5-6|11|.
ASSRTGGYGYT
>TRBJ1-2|TRBV7-2|14|few
ASSLGGWVDNYGYT
>TRBJ2-7|TRBV5-1|14|few
ASSLGPSGTVGEQY
>TRBJ1-4|TRBV9|13|.
ASSVASATNEKLF
>TRBJ2-1|TRBV13|13|.
ASSLERGGRNEQF
>TRBJ1-4|TRBV12-5|12|.
ASGLTATNEKLF